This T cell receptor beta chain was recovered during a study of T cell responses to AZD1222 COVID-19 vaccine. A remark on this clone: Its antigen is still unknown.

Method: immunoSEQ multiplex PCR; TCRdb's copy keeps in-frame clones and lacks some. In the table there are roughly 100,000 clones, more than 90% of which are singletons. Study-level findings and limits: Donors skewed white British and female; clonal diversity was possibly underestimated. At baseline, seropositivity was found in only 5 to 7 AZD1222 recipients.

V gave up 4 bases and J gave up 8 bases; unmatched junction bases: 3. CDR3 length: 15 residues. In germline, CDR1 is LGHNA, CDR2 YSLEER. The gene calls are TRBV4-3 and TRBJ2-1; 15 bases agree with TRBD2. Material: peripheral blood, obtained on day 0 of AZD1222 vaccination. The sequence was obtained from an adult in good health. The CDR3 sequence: CASSLGLAGGYEQFF. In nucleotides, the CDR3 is TGCGCCAGCAGCCTTGGACTAGCGGGAGGGTATGAGCAGTTCTTC.